These 2 T cell receptor beta chains were sequenced from one sample in a study of early T cells in non-severe SARS-CoV-2 infection. In TCRdb, the 5' RACE reads were re-called with MiXCR into one record per CDR3 protein. This table holds approximately 32,000 distinct CDR3 sequences, 3% to 5% found once. Sequenced: whole blood. Receptors were obtained from an adult who was a healthcare worker with PCR-confirmed SARS-CoV-2 infection or an uninfected control (not recorded which).

Ten or more counts support this clonotype. The V gene is TRBV6-5, the J gene TRBJ2-1; TRBD1 matches 9 bases. Looked up from germline, CDR1 is MNHEY and CDR2 is SVGAGI. After removal of 6 bases from V and 4 bases from J, the junction contained 7 bases not matched to a gene. The CDR3 runs 15 residues. CDR3 sequence: CASSKDRGIYNEQFF. The DNA for the CDR3 is TGTGCCAGCAGCAAAGACAGGGGGATTTACAATGAGCAGTTCTTC.

At least ten counts were recorded for this clonotype. The chain links TRBV19 to TRBJ1-6, with a weak D call TRBD1 (6 bases). V was shortened by 6 bases and J by 2 bases, with 8 bases between the two germline ends. Germline V lookup: CDR1 LNHDA, CDR2 SQIVND (reference sequence). The CDR3 length is 14 residues. In nucleotides, the CDR3 is TGTGCCAGTAGGTGGACAGCCTATAATTCACCCCTCCACTTT. Protein: CASRWTAYNSPLHF. The entire variable domain, with the rest obtained from reference TRBV19 and TRBJ1-6, is as follows: DGGITQSPKYLFRKEGQNVTLSCEQNLNHDAMYWYRQDPGQGLRLIYYSQIVNDFQKGDIAEGYSVSREKKESFPLTVTSAQKNPTAFYLCASRWTAYNSPLHFGNGTRLTVT.